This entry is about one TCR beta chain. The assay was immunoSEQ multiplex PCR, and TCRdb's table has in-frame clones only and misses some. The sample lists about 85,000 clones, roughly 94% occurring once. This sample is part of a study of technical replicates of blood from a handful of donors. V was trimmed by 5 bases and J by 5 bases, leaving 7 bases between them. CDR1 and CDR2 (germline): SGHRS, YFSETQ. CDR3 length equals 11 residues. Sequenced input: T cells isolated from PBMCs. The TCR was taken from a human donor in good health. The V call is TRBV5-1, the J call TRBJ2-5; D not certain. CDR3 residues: CASREMETQYF. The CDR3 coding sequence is TGCGCCAGCAGGGAGATGGAGACCCAGTACTTC.